This entry concerns a single T cell receptor (beta chain). CDR1 SGHTA and CDR2 FQGTGA come from the germline V gene. Trimming took 4 bases from V and 5 from J, leaving 12 bases between them. This CDR3 spans 14 amino acids. The sample belongs to a study of graft-versus-host responses after intestinal transplantation. Across the whole study: Transplants given to recipients were multivisceral, liver-intestinal, or isolated intestinal.

The repertoire was sequenced with immunoSEQ multiplex PCR; TCRdb's copy has only in-frame clones and lacks some. This repertoire shows tens of thousands of clones, around 86% found once; its top ten account for roughly 3.6%. The chain recombines TRBV7-3 with TRBJ2-1, with a possible D match to TRBD2 (6 bases). The sample was PBMCs, taken less than 1,400 days after transplant. This TCR came from a human patient who received an intestinal transplant, so some T cells may come from the graft donor. CDR3 bases: TGTGCCAGCAGCTCCGGGAGAGGGAACAATGAGCAGTTCTTC. Protein: CASSSGRGNNEQFF.